This paragraph reports one T cell receptor (beta chain). Followed longitudinally, the Seattle patients had been enrolled during active infection. This record comes from a study of blood T cell repertoires in COVID-19. Original processing methods: Estimates of nucleated cell counts were drawn from the amplification of reference gene primers. Assay: immunoSEQ multiplex PCR; the TCRdb copy retains only in-frame clones and omits some. V and J calls and clone size follow that table, whereas D and trimming were derived from the DNA. Of around 190,000 clones in the sample, around 80% were seen once. From germline, CDR1 is LNHDA and CDR2 SQIVND (reference sequence). Trimming took 0 bases from V and 0 from J, leaving 9 bases between them. There are 16 residues in the CDR3.

Sequenced material: peripheral blood. The clonotype originates from a woman aged 55-70 years with COVID-19, enrolled during active disease. The rearrangement joins TRBV19 to TRBJ1-5; no definite D call. The CDR3, as DNA: TGTGCCAGTAGTATAGAGTCAGGAAATAGCAATCAGCCCCAGCATTTT. This codes for CASSIESGNSNQPQHF.